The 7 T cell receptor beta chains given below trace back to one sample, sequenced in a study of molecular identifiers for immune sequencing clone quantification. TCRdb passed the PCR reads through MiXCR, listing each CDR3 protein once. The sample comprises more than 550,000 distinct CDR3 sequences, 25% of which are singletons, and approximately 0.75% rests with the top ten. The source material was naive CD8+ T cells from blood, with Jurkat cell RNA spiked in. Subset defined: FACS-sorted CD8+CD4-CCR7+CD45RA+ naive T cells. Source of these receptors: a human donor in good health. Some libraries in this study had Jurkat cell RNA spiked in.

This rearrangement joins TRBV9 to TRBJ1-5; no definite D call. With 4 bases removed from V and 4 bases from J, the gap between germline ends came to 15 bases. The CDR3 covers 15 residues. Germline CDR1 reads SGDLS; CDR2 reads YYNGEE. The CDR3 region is CASSQDAGWNQPQHF. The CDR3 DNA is TGTGCCAGCAGCCAAGACGCGGGATGGAATCAGCCCCAGCATTTT. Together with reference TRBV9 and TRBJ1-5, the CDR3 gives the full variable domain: DSGVTQTPKHLITATGQRVTLRCSPRSGDLSVYWYQQSLDQGLQFLIQYYNGEERAKGNILERFSAQQFPDLHSELNLSSLELGDSALYFCASSQDAGWNQPQHFGDGTRLSIL.

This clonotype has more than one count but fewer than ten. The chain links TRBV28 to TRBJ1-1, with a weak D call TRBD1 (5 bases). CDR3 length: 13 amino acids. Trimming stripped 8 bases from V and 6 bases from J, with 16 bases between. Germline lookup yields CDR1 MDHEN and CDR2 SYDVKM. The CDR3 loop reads CASFPHGTAEAFF. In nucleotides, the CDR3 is TGTGCCAGCTTCCCCCACGGGACCGCTGAAGCTTTCTTT.

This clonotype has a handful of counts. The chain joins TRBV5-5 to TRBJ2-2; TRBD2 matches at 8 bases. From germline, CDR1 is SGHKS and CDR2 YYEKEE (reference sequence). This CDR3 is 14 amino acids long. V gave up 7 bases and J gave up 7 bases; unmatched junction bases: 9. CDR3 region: CASGTGGPVGELFF. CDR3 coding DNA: TGTGCCAGCGGTACGGGAGGGCCAGTCGGGGAGCTGTTTTTT.

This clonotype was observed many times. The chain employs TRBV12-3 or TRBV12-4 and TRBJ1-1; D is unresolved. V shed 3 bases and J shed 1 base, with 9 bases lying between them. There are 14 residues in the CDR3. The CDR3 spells CASSLVAPNTEAFF. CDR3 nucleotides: TGTGCCAGCAGTTTGGTGGCTCCGAACACTGAAGCTTTCTTT.

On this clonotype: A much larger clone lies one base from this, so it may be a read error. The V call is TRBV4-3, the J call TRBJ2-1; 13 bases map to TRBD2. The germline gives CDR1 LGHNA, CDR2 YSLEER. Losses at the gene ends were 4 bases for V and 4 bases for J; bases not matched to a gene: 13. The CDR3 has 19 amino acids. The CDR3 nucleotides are TGCGCCAGCAGCCGAGATTTACTAGCGGGGGGGCCAGGGTACAATGAGCAGTTCTTC. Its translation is CASSRDLLAGGPGYNEQFF.

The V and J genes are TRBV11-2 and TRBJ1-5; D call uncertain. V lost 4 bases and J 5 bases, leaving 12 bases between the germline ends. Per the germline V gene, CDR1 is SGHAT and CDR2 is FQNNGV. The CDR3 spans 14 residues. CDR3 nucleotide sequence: TGTGCCAGCAGCTCGGAAGGTTACGATCAGCCCCAGCATTTT. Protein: CASSSEGYDQPQHF.

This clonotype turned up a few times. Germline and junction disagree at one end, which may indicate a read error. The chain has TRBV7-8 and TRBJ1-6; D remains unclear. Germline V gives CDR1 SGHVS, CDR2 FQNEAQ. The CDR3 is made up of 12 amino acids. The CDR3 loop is CASSTRNSSLHF. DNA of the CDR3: TGTGCCAGCAGTACCCGTAATTCATCCCTCCACTTT. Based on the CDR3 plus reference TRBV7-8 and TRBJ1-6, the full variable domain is GAGVSQSPRYKVAKRGQDVALRCDPISGHVSLFWYQQALGQGPEFLTYFQNEAQLDKSGLPSDRFFAERPEGSVSTLKIQRTQQEDSAVYLCASSTRNSSLHFGNGTRLTVT.